The 19 T cell receptor beta chains in this list originate from one sample, sequenced in a study of T cells in Graves' hyperthyroidism and ophthalmopathy. It was RNA transcripts that yielded the amplified TCR beta CDR3 regions. Primed by the HTBI set, a first-round RT-PCR was run on the TCR CDR3. TCRdb processed the multiplex PCR reads anew with MiXCR; each CDR3 protein has one entry. The table shows around 300,000 distinct CDR3 sequences, with roughly 14% occurring only once. The specimen was blood. The receptors were sampled from a woman aged 30 to 39 with Graves' hyperthyroidism that later progressed to Graves' ophthalmopathy.

With respect to this clonotype: This clone may be a read error of a much larger clone one base away. V is TRBV7-2 and J is TRBJ1-5; D unresolved. Germline V lookup: CDR1 SGHTA, CDR2 FQGNSA. V lost 5 bases and J 7 bases, leaving 12 bases between the germline ends. The CDR3 covers 13 residues. The chain's CDR3 is CASSPVIRQPQHF. CDR3 DNA sequence: TGTGCCAGCAGCCCAGTCATTCGGCAGCCCCAGCATTTT.

J is TRBJ2-7 and V is TRBV12-3 or TRBV12-4, with 9 bases aligning to TRBD1. The length of the CDR3 is 14 residues. V lost 4 bases and J lost 3; bases outside the gene matches: 4. For the CDR3, the DNA is TGTGCCAGCAGTTCTATGGGACAGGGCTACGAGCAGTACTTC. Its translation is CASSSMGQGYEQYF.

This clonotype came up a few times. The junction shows a germline mismatch at one end, possibly a read error. The chain carries TRBV13 and TRBJ2-1; the D gene is possibly TRBD1 (5 bases). The germline CDR1 and CDR2 sequences are PRHDT and FYEKMQ (reference sequence). The CDR3 is 11 amino acids. Written as DNA, the CDR3 is TGTGCCAGCAGCTTAGATCAGGGTGCCCTCTTC. Translating gives CASSLDQGALF.

The chain has TRBV6-1 and TRBJ2-5; D remains unclear. This CDR3 is built from 10 residues. Trimming cost V 8 bases and J 4 bases, with 5 bases left between them. The germline gives CDR1 MNHNS, CDR2 SASEGT. CDR3 sequence: CASGRETQYF. CDR3 in DNA: TGTGCCAGCGGGCGAGAGACCCAGTACTTC.

A few counts support this clonotype. The gene calls are TRBV7-8 and TRBJ2-2; 8 nucleotides align to TRBD2. The germline V gene encodes CDR1 SGHVS and CDR2 FQNEAQ. The J segment lost 4 bases and the V segment lost 8 bases, leaving 12 bases of the junction unmatched. The CDR3 length is 16 residues. The CDR3 sequence is CASFRALAGSTGELFF. For the CDR3, the DNA is TGTGCCAGCTTTCGGGCGTTAGCGGGGAGCACCGGGGAGCTGTTTTTT.

This clonotype was seen repeatedly, ten times or more. The chain links TRBV14 to TRBJ2-7; 13 nucleotides align to TRBD2. V dropped 1 base and J dropped 3; count of bases not matched to a gene: 3. The germline V gene encodes CDR1 SGHDN and CDR2 FVKESK. This CDR3 is built from 16 residues. CDR3 bases: TGTGCCAGCAGCCAAGGGACTAGCGGGAGCGGCTACGAGCAGTACTTC. As protein: CASSQGTSGSGYEQYF.

The CDR3 bases are TGTGCCCTTTCTAGCGGTGCGAACACCGGGGAGCTGTTTTTT. This translates into CALSSGANTGELFF. The genes are TRBV6-1 and TRBJ2-2, with 7 bases identical to TRBD2. Germline V gene sequence: CDR1 MNHNS, CDR2 SASEGT. Trimming cost V 11 bases and J 0 bases; bases outside gene matches: 6. The CDR3 runs to 14 residues.

This chain uses TRBV9 with TRBJ2-7, with 10 bases lining up with TRBD1. Germline CDR1 SGDLS, CDR2 YYNGEE. Losses at the gene ends were 4 bases for V and 5 bases for J; bases not matched to a gene: 6. The CDR3 has 14 residues. CDR3 nucleotides: TGTGCCAGCAGCCCGGGACAGGGGAGGGACGAGCAGTACTTC. It is translated as CASSPGQGRDEQYF.

This clonotype was detected ten times or more. The chain has TRBV12-3 or TRBV12-4 and TRBJ1-2, with unresolved D. V was clipped by 6 bases and J by 4 bases, with 15 bases between them. This CDR3 is 14 amino acids long. As DNA, the CDR3 is TGTGCCAGCAGACCACCCCGGAACCTCTATGGCTACACCTTC. It specifies CASRPPRNLYGYTF.

The chain couples TRBV12-3 or TRBV12-4 to TRBJ2-7; TRBD2 matches 13 bases. V was pared by 8 bases and J by 4 bases, with 11 bases of the junction left unmatched. This CDR3 has 16 amino acids. The CDR3 DNA follows: TGTGCCAGCTTGAGGACTAGCGGGAGAGAGGTTTACGAGCAGTACTTC. As protein: CASLRTSGREVYEQYF.

This clonotype was counted ten times or more. The chain has TRBV3-1 and TRBJ2-1, with 9 bases matching TRBD2. This CDR3 has 15 residues. V was pared by 7 bases and J by 0 bases, with 4 bases of the junction left unmatched. CDR1 and CDR2 from the germline V gene are LGHDT and YNNKEL (reference sequence). CDR3 sequence reads: CASTGSGSSYNEQFF. For the CDR3, the DNA is TGTGCCAGCACGGGTAGCGGGAGCTCCTACAATGAGCAGTTCTTC.

This clonotype was counted many times. J is TRBJ2-1 and V is TRBV28; tentatively, D is TRBD1 or TRBD2 (5 bases each). The germline gives CDR1 MDHEN, CDR2 SYDVKM. The CDR3 covers 16 residues. V was trimmed by 5 bases and J by 2 bases, leaving 16 bases between them. The CDR3 loop reads CASSASGAGAYNEQFF. The DNA of the CDR3 is TGTGCCAGCAGTGCCTCCGGGGCTGGAGCCTACAATGAGCAGTTCTTC.

The sample holds many counts of this clonotype. J is TRBJ2-1 and V is TRBV7-9; no firm D call. The V end was cut by 7 bases, the J end by 6 bases, with 10 bases between. The CDR3 covers 12 residues. Germline V gene sequence: CDR1 SEHNR, CDR2 FQNEAQ (reference sequence). The DNA for the CDR3 is TGTGCCAGCACCGCCGTTGCCAATGAGCAGTTCTTC. Residues: CASTAVANEQFF.

To note about this clonotype: This clone may be a read error of a much larger clone one base away. The chain uses TRBV3-1 and TRBJ1-2; 8 positions agree with TRBD1. This CDR3 region has 16 residues. Germline V gene lookup returns CDR1 LGHDT and CDR2 YNNKEL (reference sequence). The CDR3 nucleotides are TGTGCCAGCAGCCCGGACGCAGGGGGCTCTTACTATAGCTACACCTTC. Protein: CASSPDAGGSYYSYTF.

This clonotype was counted many times. The chain employs TRBV2 and TRBJ2-3; maybe TRBD2 (6 bases). CDR3 length: 13 residues. Trimming cost V 8 bases and J 0 bases, with 9 bases left between them. In germline, CDR1 is SNHLY, CDR2 FYNNEI. The CDR3 DNA reads as TGTGCCAGCTATAGCGGAAGCACAGATACGCAGTATTTT. Translating it yields CASYSGSTDTQYF.

This clonotype was seen only a few times. The chain employs TRBV13 and TRBJ2-3; D unresolved. The germline gives CDR1 PRHDT, CDR2 FYEKMQ (reference sequence). This CDR3 contains 15 residues. Deletions cut 2 bases from V and 4 bases from J, with 13 bases between. CDR3 nucleotides: TGTGCCAGCAGCTTACGCAAGATCCTGGCAGATACGCAGTATTTT. Its protein is CASSLRKILADTQYF. Together with reference TRBV13 and TRBJ2-3, the CDR3 gives the full variable domain: AAGVIQSPRHLIKEKRETATLKCYPIPRHDTVYWYQQGPGQDPQFLISFYEKMQSDKGSIPDRFSAQQFSDYHSELNMSSLELGDSALYFCASSLRKILADTQYFGPGTRLTVL.

In regard to this clonotype: A junction boundary mismatches the germline segment, possibly from a read error. This chain joins TRBV28 and TRBJ1-2; D is perhaps TRBD1 (5 bases). Germline loops: CDR1 MDHEN, CDR2 SYDVKM. This CDR3 contains 15 residues. In DNA, the CDR3 is TGTGCCAGCAGCTTATTTGGGGGGACTAACTATGGCTACACCTTC. Amino acid sequence: CASSLFGGTNYGYTF.

With regard to this clonotype: A read error may explain this, as a much larger clone is one base away. The rearrangement joins TRBV5-6 to TRBJ2-7; D gene uncertain. The CDR3 totals 13 residues. Germline lookup yields CDR1 SGHDT and CDR2 YYEEEE. The V and J ends lost 0 bases and 2 bases respectively, with 6 bases between them. CDR3 coding DNA: TGTGCCAGCAGCTTGGGACTCACCTACGAGCAGTACTTC. Encoded protein: CASSLGLTYEQYF. Based on the CDR3 plus reference TRBV5-6 and TRBJ2-7, the full variable domain is DAGVTQSPTHLIKTRGQQVTLRCSPKSGHDTVSWYQQALGQGPQFIFQYYEEEERQRGNFPDRFSGHQFPNYSSELNVNALLLGDSALYLCASSLGLTYEQYFGPGTRLTVT.

This rearrangement joins TRBV6-2 or TRBV6-3 to TRBJ2-5, with D unclear. Matching the DNA end better, TRBJ2-1 makes the J call doubtful. Germline CDR1 and CDR2: MNHEY and SVGEGT. This CDR3 has 12 amino acids. The DNA for the CDR3 is TGTGCCAGCAGTCCGGGTGAGGAGACCCAGTTCTTC. It yields the protein CASSPGEETQFF.